This T cell receptor beta chain was observed in a study of cytomegalovirus exposure and HLA in healthy donors. The PCR had 60 Vbeta and 13 Jbeta primers. Sequencing used immunoSEQ multiplex PCR; TCRdb keeps in-frame clones, though not all of them. The table has some 250,000 clones, around 80% seen once. General observations from the study: The study flagged roughly 160 TCR beta chains as cytomegalovirus-associated.

With respect to this clone: Its antigen is unidentified.

The clonotype comes from a woman aged 40 to 50 in good health and CMV-seropositive. Specimen: PBMCs.

The CDR3 loop reads CASSLSGGAYQETQYF. The CDR3 DNA reads as TGCGCCAGCAGCCTGAGCGGGGGGGCGTACCAAGAGACCCAGTACTTC. The chain employs TRBV5-1 and TRBJ2-5; 10 nucleotides line up with TRBD2. Trimming cost V 4 bases and J 0 bases; bases outside gene matches: 6. Germline loops: CDR1 SGHRS, CDR2 YFSETQ. CDR3 length: 16 residues.